This T cell receptor (beta chain) was captured in a study of T cells in localized non-small cell lung cancer. Produced via immunoSEQ multiplex PCR; TCRdb's table is partial and in-frame only. The sample carries more than 1,500 clones, roughly a fifth recorded once. V was clipped by 8 bases and J by 2 bases, with 21 bases between them. The CDR3 covers 15 residues. Per germline, CDR1 SQVTM and CDR2 ANQGSEA. The sequences come from lung tumor tissue, collected before any cancer treatment. The chain joins TRBV29-1 to TRBJ2-5; D possibly matches TRBD1 or TRBD2 (5 bases each). This TCR derives from a male donor aged 60 or over with stage I lung adenocarcinoma. The CDR3 sequence is CSTSVGTNIQETQYF. CDR3 nucleotide sequence: TGCAGCACATCCGTCGGGACGAATATTCAAGAGACCCAGTACTTC.